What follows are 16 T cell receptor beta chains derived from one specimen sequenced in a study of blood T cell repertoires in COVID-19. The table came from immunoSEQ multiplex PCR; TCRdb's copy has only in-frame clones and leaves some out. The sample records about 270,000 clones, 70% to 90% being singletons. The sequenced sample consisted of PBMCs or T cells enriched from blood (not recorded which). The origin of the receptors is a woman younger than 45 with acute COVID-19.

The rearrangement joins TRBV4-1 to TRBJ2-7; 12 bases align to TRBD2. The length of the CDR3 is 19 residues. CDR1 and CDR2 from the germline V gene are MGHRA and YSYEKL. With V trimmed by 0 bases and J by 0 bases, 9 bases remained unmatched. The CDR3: CASSQEGWLAGGNSYEQYF. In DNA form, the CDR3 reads TGCGCCAGCAGCCAAGAAGGATGGCTAGCGGGAGGGAACTCCTACGAGCAGTACTTC.

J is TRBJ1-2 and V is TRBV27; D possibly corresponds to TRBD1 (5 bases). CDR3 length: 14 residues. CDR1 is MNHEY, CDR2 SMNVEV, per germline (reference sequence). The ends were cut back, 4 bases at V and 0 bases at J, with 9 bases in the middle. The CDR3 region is CASSYRSSNYGYTF. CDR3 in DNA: TGTGCCAGCAGTTACAGGTCCTCTAACTATGGCTACACCTTC.

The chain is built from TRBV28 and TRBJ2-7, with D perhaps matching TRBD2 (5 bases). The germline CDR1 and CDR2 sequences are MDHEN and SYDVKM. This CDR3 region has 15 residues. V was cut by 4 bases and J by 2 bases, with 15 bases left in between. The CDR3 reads CASSSDMRVTYEQYF. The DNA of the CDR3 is TGTGCCAGCAGTTCTGATATGAGGGTAACCTACGAGCAGTACTTC.

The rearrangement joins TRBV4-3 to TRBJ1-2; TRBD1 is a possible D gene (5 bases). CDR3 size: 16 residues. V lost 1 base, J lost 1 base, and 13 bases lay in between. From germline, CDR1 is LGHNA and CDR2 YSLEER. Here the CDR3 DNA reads TGCGCCAGCAGCCAAGCGACAGCGGGCTATAACTATGGCTACACCTTC. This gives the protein CASSQATAGYNYGYTF.

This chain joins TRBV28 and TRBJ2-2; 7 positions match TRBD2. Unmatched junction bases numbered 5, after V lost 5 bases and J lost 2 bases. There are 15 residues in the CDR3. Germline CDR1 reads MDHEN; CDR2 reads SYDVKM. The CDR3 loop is CASSRSGANTGELFF. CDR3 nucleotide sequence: TGTGCCAGCAGTCGGAGCGGGGCCAACACCGGGGAGCTGTTTTTT.

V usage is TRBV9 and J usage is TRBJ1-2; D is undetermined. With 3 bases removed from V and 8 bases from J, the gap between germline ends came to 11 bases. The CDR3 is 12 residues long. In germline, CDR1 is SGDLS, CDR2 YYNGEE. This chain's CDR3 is CASSAIAGGYTF. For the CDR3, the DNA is TGTGCCAGCAGCGCCATTGCGGGCGGCTACACCTTC.

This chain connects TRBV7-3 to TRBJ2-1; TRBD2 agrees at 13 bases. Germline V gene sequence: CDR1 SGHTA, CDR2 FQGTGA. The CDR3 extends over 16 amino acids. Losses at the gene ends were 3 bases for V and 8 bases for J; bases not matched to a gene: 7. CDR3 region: CASSLRGLAGRDEQFF. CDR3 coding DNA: TGTGCCAGCAGCTTGAGGGGACTAGCGGGAAGAGATGAGCAGTTCTTC.

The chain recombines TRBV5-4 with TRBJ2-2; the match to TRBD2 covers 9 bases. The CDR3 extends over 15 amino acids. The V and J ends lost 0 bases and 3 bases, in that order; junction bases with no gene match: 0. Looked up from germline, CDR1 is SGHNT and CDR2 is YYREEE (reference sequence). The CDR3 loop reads CASSLGGRDTGELFF. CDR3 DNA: TGTGCCAGCAGCTTGGGCGGGAGGGACACCGGGGAGCTGTTTTTT.

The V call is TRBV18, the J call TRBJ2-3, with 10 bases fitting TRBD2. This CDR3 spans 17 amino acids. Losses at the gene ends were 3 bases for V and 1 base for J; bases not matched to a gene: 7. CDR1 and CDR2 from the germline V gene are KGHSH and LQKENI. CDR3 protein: CASSPYELAGGTDTQYF. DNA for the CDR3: TGTGCCAGCTCACCGTATGAGCTAGCGGGGGGCACAGATACGCAGTATTTT. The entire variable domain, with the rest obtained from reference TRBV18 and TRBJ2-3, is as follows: NAGVMQNPRHLVRRRGQEARLRCSPMKGHSHVYWYRQLPEEGLKFMVYLQKENIIDESGMPKERFSAEFPKEGPSILRIQQVVRGDSAAYFCASSPYELAGGTDTQYFGPGTRLTVL.

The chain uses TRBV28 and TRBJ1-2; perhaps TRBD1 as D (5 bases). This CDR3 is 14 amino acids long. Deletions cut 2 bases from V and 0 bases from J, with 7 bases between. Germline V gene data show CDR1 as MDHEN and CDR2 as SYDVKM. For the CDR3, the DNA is TGTGCCAGCAGTTTAGACAGATCTAACTATGGCTACACCTTC. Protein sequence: CASSLDRSNYGYTF.

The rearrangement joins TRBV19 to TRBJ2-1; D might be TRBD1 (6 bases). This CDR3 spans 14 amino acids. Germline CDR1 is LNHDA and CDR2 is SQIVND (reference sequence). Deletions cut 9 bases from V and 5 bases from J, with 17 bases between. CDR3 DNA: TGTGCCAGCAAGACGGCAGGACAGAACAATGAGCAGTTCTTC. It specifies CASKTAGQNNEQFF.

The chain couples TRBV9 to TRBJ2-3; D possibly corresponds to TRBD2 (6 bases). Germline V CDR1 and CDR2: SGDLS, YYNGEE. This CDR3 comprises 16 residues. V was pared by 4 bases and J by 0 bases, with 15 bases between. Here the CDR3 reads CASSLGDSGSTDTQYF. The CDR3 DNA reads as TGTGCCAGCAGCCTTGGTGATAGCGGTAGCACAGATACGCAGTATTTT.

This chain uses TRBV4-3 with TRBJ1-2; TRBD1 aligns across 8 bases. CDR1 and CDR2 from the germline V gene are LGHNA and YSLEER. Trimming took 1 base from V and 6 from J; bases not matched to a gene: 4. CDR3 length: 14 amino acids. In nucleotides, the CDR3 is TGCGCCAGCAGCCAAGTACAGGGGGGCAATGGCTACACCTTC. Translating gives CASSQVQGGNGYTF.

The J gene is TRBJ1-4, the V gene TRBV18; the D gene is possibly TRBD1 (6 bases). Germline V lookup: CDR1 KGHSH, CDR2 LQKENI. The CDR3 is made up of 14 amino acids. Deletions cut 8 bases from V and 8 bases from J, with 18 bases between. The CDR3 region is CASHQWDIGEKLFF. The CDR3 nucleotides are TGTGCCAGCCACCAGTGGGACATCGGGGAAAAACTGTTTTTT.

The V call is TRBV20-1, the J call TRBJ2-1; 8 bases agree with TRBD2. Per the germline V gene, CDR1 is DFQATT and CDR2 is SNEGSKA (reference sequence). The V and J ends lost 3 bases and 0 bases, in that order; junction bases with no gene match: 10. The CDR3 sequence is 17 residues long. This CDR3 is CSASYLAGVSSYNEQFF. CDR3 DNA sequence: TGCAGTGCTAGTTACCTAGCGGGTGTTAGCTCCTACAATGAGCAGTTCTTC.

The CDR3 sequence: CASSETGLGNTIYF. CDR3 bases: TGTGCCAGCAGTGAAACAGGTTTAGGGAACACCATATATTTT. The genes are TRBV6-1 and TRBJ1-3, with a weak D call TRBD1 (5 bases). V lost 2 bases to trimming and J lost 7 bases, with 12 bases between them. CDR1 and CDR2 from the germline V gene are MNHNS and SASEGT. CDR3 size: 14 residues.